The 8 T cell receptor beta chains in this list originate from one sample, sequenced in a study of quantifying T cell responses using KT2 cells (TCRdb year 2017). The study in broad terms: RNA was DNase-treated and reverse transcribed with TCR alpha and beta constant-region primers, mostly using SuperScript III.

Library preparation was by UMI-ligation and nested PCR. Sequencing instrument: Illumina MiSeq. T4 RNA ligase 1 was used to ligate a single-stranded oligonucleotide containing the Illumina SP2 sequence and a UMI to the 3' end of the cDNA. PCR1 was run for 3 to 4 cycles (98 degrees C for 15 s, 69 degrees C for 30 s, 72 degrees C for 40 s), and an equimolar mix of RC1.1 and RC1.2, covering TRBC1 and TRBC2, was used as the beta primer. TCRdb passed the public sequencing reads through fastp at Q25 and MiXCR, retaining productive beta sequences. CDR3 protein sequences are deduplicated, and each keeps its most common genes and DNA. The sample table records about 53,000 distinct CDR3 sequences; 10% to 15% of these occur just once. The ten biggest clones cover under 10% of the sample. Sequencing input: PBMCs spiked with cells of the T cell clone KT2. These receptors all stem from a human donor.

J is TRBJ2-3 and V is TRBV12-5; 7 bases line up with TRBD2. CDR3 length: 16 amino acids. J lost 0 bases, V lost 1 base, and 4 bases had no gene match. Germline V gene lookup returns CDR1 LGHNT and CDR2 FRNRAP. The CDR3 DNA follows: TGTGCTAGTGGTTTGGGCCTAGCGGCAAGCACAGATACGCAGTATTTT. It yields the protein CASGLGLAASTDTQYF.

Only a few counts were recorded for this clonotype. This chain uses TRBV28 with TRBJ1-1, with TRBD1 matching over 8 bases. CDR3 length: 15 amino acids. Per germline, CDR1 MDHEN and CDR2 SYDVKM. The J segment lost 1 base and the V segment lost 4 bases, leaving 5 bases of the junction unmatched. For the CDR3, the DNA is TGTGCCAGCAGTTCCTCCGGGACAGGGAACACTGAAGCTTTCTTT. This gives the protein CASSSSGTGNTEAFF. Using reference TRBV28 and TRBJ1-1 for the parts outside the CDR3, the full variable domain is DVKVTQSSRYLVKRTGEKVFLECVQDMDHENMFWYRQDPGLGLRLIYFSYDVKMKEKGDIPEGYSVSREKKERFSLILESASTNQTSMYLCASSSSGTGNTEAFFGQGTRLTVV.

This clonotype was found a few times. This chain joins TRBV12-3 or TRBV12-4 and TRBJ1-5, with 7 positions matching TRBD1. The CDR3 covers 15 residues. V shed 5 bases and J 5 bases; nucleotides not matched to a gene: 9. In DNA form, the CDR3 reads TGTGCCAGCAGTCGAAGCCGGGACAGAGATCAGCCCCAGCATTTT. This codes for CASSRSRDRDQPQHF.

This clonotype was detected many times. V gene TRBV29-1 combines with J gene TRBJ2-5; D unclear. The germline gives CDR1 SQVTM, CDR2 ANQGSEA. Trimming took off 3 bases at V and 1 base at J, with 6 bases between the two ends. CDR3 size: 12 residues. The CDR3 reads CSVDGSQETQYF. DNA for the CDR3: TGCAGCGTTGACGGCAGCCAAGAGACCCAGTACTTC.

This clonotype was observed a few times. J is TRBJ2-2 and V is TRBV7-2; D is possibly TRBD2 (6 bases). This CDR3 comprises 14 residues. V was cut by 5 bases and J by 4 bases, with 11 bases left in between. CDR1 is SGHTA, CDR2 FQGNSA, per germline. The CDR3 region has the DNA TGTGCCAGCAGCCGGGACTTTTCCACCGGGGAGCTGTTTTTT. Translating gives CASSRDFSTGELFF.

The table lists this clonotype with a few counts. V and J are TRBV20-1 and TRBJ2-5; perhaps TRBD2 as D (6 bases). V was shortened by 2 bases and J by 0 bases, with 10 bases between the two germline ends. There are 14 residues in the CDR3. Germline lookup yields CDR1 DFQATT and CDR2 SNEGSKA (reference sequence). The CDR3 spells CSARSGWYQETQYF. The CDR3 coding sequence is TGCAGTGCTAGAAGCGGGTGGTACCAAGAGACCCAGTACTTC.

This clonotype appeared many times. This rearrangement joins TRBV27 to TRBJ1-1, with D possibly TRBD1 on 6 matching bases. Trimming removed 6 bases at V and 4 bases at J, with 12 bases between. Germline V gene sequence: CDR1 MNHEY, CDR2 SMNVEV (reference sequence). The CDR3 extends over 13 amino acids. CDR3 sequence reads: CASRQGLLTEAFF. The CDR3 region has the DNA TGTGCCAGCAGGCAGGGGCTCCTCACTGAAGCTTTCTTT.

Only a few counts were recorded for this clonotype. V gene TRBV13 combines with J gene TRBJ2-5, with unresolved D. The V gene's germline CDR1 is PRHDT and CDR2 FYEKMQ (reference sequence). The CDR3 runs 13 residues. Trimming shortened V by 8 bases and J by 5 bases, and 15 bases separated the two germline ends. The CDR3 DNA reads as TGTGCCAGCCCTCGAAGGGATGGGGAGACCCAGTACTTC. This codes for CASPRRDGETQYF.